The TCR beta chain under discussion was sequenced for a study of cytomegalovirus exposure and HLA in healthy donors. Study at large: In a later analysis, the approximately 110 validation repertoires were reported to have used the same platform as the approximately 700 first-cohort repertoires. Study-wide findings and caveats: With high specificity and sensitivity, the classifier reportedly diagnosed cytomegalovirus status.

The method was immunoSEQ multiplex PCR; TCRdb's version includes in-frame clones alone and lacks a portion of them. The sample carries approximately 59,000 clones, 80% to 95% recorded once. CDR3 size: 16 residues. Germline CDR1 reads LNHDA; CDR2 reads SQIVND (reference sequence). Trimming removed 4 bases from V and 2 bases from J, with 15 bases in between. Regarding this clone: Its specificity is unknown.

This chain uses TRBV19 with TRBJ2-1, with D possibly TRBD2 on 7 matching bases. This receptor was identified in a man aged 18 to 30 in good health and CMV-seropositive. Sequenced: PBMCs. CDR3 in amino acids: CASSTREGGTYNEQFF. CDR3 in DNA: TGTGCCAGTAGTACTAGGGAGGGGGGGACCTACAATGAGCAGTTCTTC.